Sequencing of this T cell receptor beta chain was carried out in a study of PD-L1 blockade in urothelial cancer. Overall study: Atezolizumab was started by patients at some point between 2014 and 2016 at 1,200 mg intravenously every 3 weeks.

Documented time point: peripheral blood 6 weeks after treatment start. V lost 2 bases and J lost 6; bases outside the gene matches: 7. CDR1 KGHSH and CDR2 LQKENI come from the germline V gene. The CDR3 extends over 17 amino acids. Some clones are missing from TCRdb's copy, which holds only in-frame ones; the method was immunoSEQ multiplex PCR. The table includes about 130,000 clones, around 88% detected once. The J gene is TRBJ2-1, the V gene TRBV18; 13 nucleotides agree with TRBD2. The sample was PBMCs, taken around atezolizumab (anti-PD-L1) treatment. The clonotype comes from a man aged 50 or older with urothelial cancer. CDR3 sequence reads: CASSPIRTSGSLNEQFF. CDR3 nucleotide sequence: TGTGCCAGCTCACCAATTCGGACTAGCGGGAGTCTCAATGAGCAGTTCTTC.